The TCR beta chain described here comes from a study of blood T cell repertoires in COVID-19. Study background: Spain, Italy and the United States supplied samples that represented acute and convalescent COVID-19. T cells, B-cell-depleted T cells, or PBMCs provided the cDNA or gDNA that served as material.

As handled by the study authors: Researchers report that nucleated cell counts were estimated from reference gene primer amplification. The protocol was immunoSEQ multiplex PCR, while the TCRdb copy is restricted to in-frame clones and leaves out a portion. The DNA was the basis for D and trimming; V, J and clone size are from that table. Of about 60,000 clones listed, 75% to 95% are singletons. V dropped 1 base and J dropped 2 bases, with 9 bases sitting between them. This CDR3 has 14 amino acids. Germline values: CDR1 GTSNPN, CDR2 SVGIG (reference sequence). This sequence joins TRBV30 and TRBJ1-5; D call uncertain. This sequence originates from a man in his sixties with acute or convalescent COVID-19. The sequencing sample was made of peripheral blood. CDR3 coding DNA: TGTGCCTGGAGTGGGAGGGCAGGCAATCAGCCCCAGCATTTT. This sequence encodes CAWSGRAGNQPQHF.